The 16 T cell receptor beta chains in this list originate from one sample, sequenced in a study of persistence of HIV-infected CD4 T cells. Stimulation used around 10 ug/mL lysate from CMV-infected fibroblasts. CD4+ T cells upregulating both CD40 ligand and CD69 were sorted as responding cells. Sequencing used immunoSEQ version 4 in survey mode. The assay was immunoSEQ multiplex PCR, and TCRdb's table has in-frame clones only and misses some. The data contain 18,000 or so clones, 70% to 80% of them seen just once; the ten biggest clones take up almost 7%. Their antigens remain unidentified. This specimen was CD4+ T cells sorted from PBMCs after 18-hour stimulation, taken from a patient who received antiretroviral therapy. The receptors originated from an adult man with HIV who was CMV-seropositive.

This clone was picked up a small number of times. The V call is TRBV18, the J call TRBJ1-5, with D uncertain. The CDR3 is made up of 14 amino acids. V lost 2 bases, J lost 0 bases, and 5 bases lay in between. CDR1 KGHSH and CDR2 LQKENI come from the germline V gene. This CDR3 is CASSPGRSNQPQHF. The CDR3 coding sequence is TGTGCCAGCTCACCAGGGCGTAGCAATCAGCCCCAGCATTTT.

The chain employs TRBV2 and TRBJ1-1; 8 nucleotides line up with TRBD1. Germline CDR1 reads SNHLY; CDR2 reads FYNNEI. This CDR3 region has 13 residues. V was clipped by 6 bases and J by 7 bases; unmatched bases: 7. This chain's CDR3 is CASSYWTGIEAFF. The CDR3 coding sequence is TGTGCCAGCAGCTACTGGACAGGGATTGAAGCTTTCTTT.

The gene calls are TRBV5-1 and TRBJ2-3; the D gene is possibly TRBD1 (7 bases). V was pared by 5 bases and J by 2 bases, with 15 bases between. The CDR3 has 15 residues. Germline CDR1 reads SGHRS; CDR2 reads YFSETQ. This CDR3 is CASRLTGTYTDTQYF. The CDR3 region has the DNA TGCGCCAGCAGATTGACAGGGACTTACACAGATACGCAGTATTTT.

The V call is TRBV18, the J call TRBJ2-3; the match to TRBD2 covers 11 bases. Germline CDR1 and CDR2: KGHSH and LQKENI. This CDR3 comprises 18 residues. The ends lost 1 base at V and 4 bases at J; junction bases unmatched: 10. The CDR3 coding sequence is TGTGCCAGCTCACCACTCGATCTAGCGGGGGGCGGCTCAGATACGCAGTATTTT. Protein: CASSPLDLAGGGSDTQYF.

This clone is categorized as medium-sized. This sequence joins TRBV6-5 and TRBJ1-5; D is possibly TRBD1 (5 bases). CDR3 size: 15 residues. The germline V and J ends were trimmed by 6 bases and 5 bases, with 17 bases remaining between them. Germline V gene lookup returns CDR1 MNHEY and CDR2 SVGAGI. DNA of the CDR3: TGTGCCAGCAGCCTTGCTGGGGGTTCGGATCAGCCCCAGCATTTT. Protein sequence: CASSLAGGSDQPQHF.

Notes on this clone: Other DNA variants within this sample encode the same CDR3. The chain uses TRBV2 and TRBJ2-7; D call uncertain. Looked up from germline, CDR1 is SNHLY and CDR2 is FYNNEI. This CDR3 region has 11 residues. Trimming took 2 bases from V and 6 from J, leaving 5 bases between them. The CDR3 bases are TGTGCCAGCAGTGAATTAAGCGAGCAGTACTTC. As protein: CASSELSEQYF. The complete variable domain, with remaining parts taken from reference TRBV2 and TRBJ2-7, reads EPEVTQTPSHQVTQMGQEVILRCVPISNHLYFYWYRQILGQKVEFLVSFYNNEISEKSEIFDDQFSVERPDGSNFTLKIRSTKLEDSAMYFCASSELSEQYFGPGTRLTVT.

The chain uses TRBV24-1 and TRBJ2-1, with D maybe TRBD1 (6 bases). Germline assignment: CDR1 KGHDR and CDR2 SFDVKD. This CDR3 contains 15 residues. Trimming stripped 5 bases from V and 2 bases from J, with 12 bases between. CDR3 DNA sequence: TGTGCCACCAGTGCCAGAGGGGGAACCTACAATGAGCAGTTCTTC. Translated: CATSARGGTYNEQFF.

The chain couples TRBV5-5 to TRBJ1-5; 9 positions match TRBD1. CDR1 and CDR2 from the germline V gene are SGHKS and YYEKEE (reference sequence). The junction had 4 bases not matched to a gene; V was cut back by 2 bases and J by 4 bases. The CDR3 runs 15 residues. CDR3 nucleotides: TGTGCCAGCAGCTTAGGACAGGGGCCAAATCAGCCCCAGCATTTT. It codes for CASSLGQGPNQPQHF.

The chain has TRBV12-3 or TRBV12-4 and TRBJ1-2, with D maybe TRBD1 (6 bases). This CDR3 contains 12 residues. V was clipped by 2 bases and J by 7 bases, with 8 bases between them. CDR3: CASSLPRGGYTF. CDR3 bases: TGTGCCAGCAGTTTACCCAGGGGTGGCTACACCTTC.

A few counts support this clone. This chain connects TRBV10-2 to TRBJ1-6; TRBD1 aligns across 7 bases. Germline values: CDR1 WSHSY, CDR2 SAAADI. The ends lost 7 bases at V and 10 bases at J; junction bases unmatched: 10. The CDR3 is made up of 14 amino acids. DNA of the CDR3: TGCGCCAGCAACGAGGGGGCGCCTGGATCACCCCTCCACTTT. Its protein is CASNEGAPGSPLHF.

The chain couples TRBV5-4 to TRBJ2-2; tentative D call: TRBD1 (6 bases). Germline CDR1 reads SGHNT; CDR2 reads YYREEE (reference sequence). CDR3 length: 15 residues. Trimming cost V 0 bases and J 0 bases, with 6 bases left between them. The CDR3 coding sequence is TGTGCCAGCAGCTTGGACAGGGCGAACACCGGGGAGCTGTTTTTT. This codes for CASSLDRANTGELFF.

Only a few counts were recorded for this clone. Other DNA sequences of this sample code for an identical CDR3. J is TRBJ1-1 and V is TRBV27, with D maybe TRBD1 (5 bases). The germline V gene has CDR1 MNHEY and CDR2 SMNVEV (reference sequence). The V and J ends lost 3 bases and 4 bases respectively, with 12 bases between them. This CDR3 spans 14 amino acids. The CDR3 coding sequence is TGTGCCAGCAGTTTCAACCCGGGGGGCACTGAAGCTTTCTTT. Residues: CASSFNPGGTEAFF.

This clone was counted between two and nine times. The V and J genes are TRBV27 and TRBJ1-5; D is unclear. V was cut by 7 bases and J by 5 bases, with 9 bases left in between. The CDR3 sequence is 12 residues long. Germline-derived CDR1 and CDR2 are MNHEY and SMNVEV (reference sequence). As DNA, the CDR3 is TGTGCCAGCAAACATCCCGATCAGCCCCAGCATTTT. Encoded protein: CASKHPDQPQHF.

This rearrangement joins TRBV7-6 to TRBJ1-2; D gene ambiguous. The CDR3 totals 16 residues. Per germline, CDR1 SGHVS and CDR2 FNYEAQ. Trimming removed 1 base from V and 4 bases from J, with 16 bases in between. The CDR3 coding sequence is TGTGCCAGCAGCTTAGGGTCGCGGGGAAGAGGCTATGGCTACACCTTC. It specifies CASSLGSRGRGYGYTF.

The gene calls are TRBV10-3 and TRBJ1-4; 11 bases are shared with TRBD1. The CDR3 has 15 residues. The V and J ends lost 3 bases and 6 bases, in that order; junction bases with no gene match: 3. Germline V gives CDR1 ENHRY, CDR2 SYGVKD. The CDR3 region has the DNA TGTGCCATCAGTGATGGGACAGGGGGACATGAAAAACTGTTTTTT. Its protein product is CAISDGTGGHEKLFF.

The genes are TRBV19 and TRBJ1-1, with 8 bases identical to TRBD1. In germline, CDR1 is LNHDA, CDR2 SQIVND (reference sequence). V gave up 2 bases and J gave up 0 bases; unmatched junction bases: 2. CDR3 length equals 15 residues. The CDR3 here is CASSISGGVNTEAFF. The CDR3 bases are TGTGCCAGTAGTATATCAGGGGGCGTGAACACTGAAGCTTTCTTT. Using reference TRBV19 and TRBJ1-1 for the parts outside the CDR3, the full variable domain is DGGITQSPKYLFRKEGQNVTLSCEQNLNHDAMYWYRQDPGQGLRLIYYSQIVNDFQKGDIAEGYSVSREKKESFPLTVTSAQKNPTAFYLCASSISGGVNTEAFFGQGTRLTVV.